The source of this T cell receptor beta chain is a study of blood T cell repertoires in COVID-19 (dated by TCRdb to 2018 to 2020). Regarding the complete study: The collaborator samples originated in the United States, Italy and Spain and spanned the acute and convalescent phases of COVID-19. The material from the prospective study consisted of cDNA or gDNA derived from T cells, B-cell-depleted T cells, or PBMCs. The dataset comprised deeply sampled blood TCRbeta repertoires from subjects exposed to, actively infected with, or recovered from COVID-19. The repertoires were released in a freely available public database intended as a resource for research on the immune response to SARS-CoV-2. The samples were drawn from the first 160 participants of the ongoing ImmuneRACE study and from over a thousand subjects provided by 6 global collaborators. The sample metadata nearly always contained a de-identified subject ID, COVID-19 status, age in years and sex. HLA class I and class II types, where available, came from metadata supplied by the sample provider rather than from assay-based typing.

One collaborating source in Seattle enrolled patients during active infection and followed them longitudinally through the course of disease. Each collaborating institution followed its own protocols to collect whole blood in K2EDTA tubes. For TCRbeta analysis, collaborators shipped samples in one of three forms: frozen whole blood, isolated PBMCs, or DNA extracted from either of those sample types. The immunoSEQ Assay, a bias-controlled multiplex PCR, was used to amplify TCRbeta CDR3 regions from genomic DNA. For the original study's pipeline: The number of nucleated cells in each sample was estimated from the amplification of reference gene primers within the assay. Sequence reads were collapsed and filtered to measure the absolute abundance of every unique TCRbeta CDR3 rearrangement. For each sample, productive Simpson clonality was calculated as the square root of Simpson's diversity index across productive rearrangements. TCRdb obtained this table from immuneACCESS and retained in-frame rearrangements with V and J assigned. These tables miss some clones; where compared with another copy, unresolved V genes account for less than half of the shortfall, and the remainder is unexplained. The DNA gave D and trimming, while V, J and clone size come from that table. This sample is represented by around 60,000 clones; 84% of them were singletons. The ten largest clones represent around 15% of the sample.

According to the germline V gene, CDR1 reads MNHEY and CDR2 reads SVGAGI. The trim is 0 bases for V and 1 base for J, with a gap of 9 bases between the germline ends. Counted from cysteine to phenylalanine, this CDR3 has 15 amino acids. The only DNA kept is the CDR3, 45 bases in frame from the first base. About this clone: What this receptor recognizes is not known. Base qualities are missing; no much larger clone stands one base away.

Broad study findings and their caveats: The quantity of clinical and demographic metadata differed by source and by participant and was supplied without curation.

In this chain, TRBV6-5 is recombined with TRBJ2-5; 6 matching bases give a weak D call of TRBD2. The TCR sequence derives from a man in his 60s with COVID-19, enrolled during active disease. Material for sequencing was peripheral blood. Read as DNA, the sequence is TGTGCCAGCAGTTACTCGGATAGCGGCCAAGAGACCCAGTACTTC. Translated, it reads CASSYSDSGQETQYF.